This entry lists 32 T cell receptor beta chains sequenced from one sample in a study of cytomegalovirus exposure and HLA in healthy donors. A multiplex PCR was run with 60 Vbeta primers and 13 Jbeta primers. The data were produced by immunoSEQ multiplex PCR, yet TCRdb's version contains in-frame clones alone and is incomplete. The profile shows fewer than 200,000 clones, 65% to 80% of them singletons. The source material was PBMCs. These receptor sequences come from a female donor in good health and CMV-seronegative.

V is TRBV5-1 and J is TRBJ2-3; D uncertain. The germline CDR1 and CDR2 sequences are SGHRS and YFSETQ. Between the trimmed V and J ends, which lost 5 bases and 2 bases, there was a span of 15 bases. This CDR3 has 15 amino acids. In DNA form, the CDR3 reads TGCGCCAGCAGTTCGACAACAGCAATCACAGATACGCAGTATTTT. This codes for CASSSTTAITDTQYF.

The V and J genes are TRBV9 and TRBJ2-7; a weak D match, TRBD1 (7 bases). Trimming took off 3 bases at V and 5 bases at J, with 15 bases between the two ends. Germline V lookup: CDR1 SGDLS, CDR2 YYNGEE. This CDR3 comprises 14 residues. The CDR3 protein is CASSAGGTAHEQYF. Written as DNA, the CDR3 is TGTGCCAGCAGCGCAGGGGGGACAGCCCACGAGCAGTACTTC.

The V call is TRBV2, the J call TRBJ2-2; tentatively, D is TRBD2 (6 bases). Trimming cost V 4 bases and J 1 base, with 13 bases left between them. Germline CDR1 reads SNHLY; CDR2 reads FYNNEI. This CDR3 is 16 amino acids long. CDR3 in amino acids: CASSVGAGLNTGELFF. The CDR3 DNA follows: TGTGCCAGCAGTGTTGGGGCGGGGTTGAACACCGGGGAGCTGTTTTTT. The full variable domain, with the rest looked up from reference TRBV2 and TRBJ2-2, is EPEVTQTPSHQVTQMGQEVILRCVPISNHLYFYWYRQILGQKVEFLVSFYNNEISEKSEIFDDQFSVERPDGSNFTLKIRSTKLEDSAMYFCASSVGAGLNTGELFFGEGSRLTVL.

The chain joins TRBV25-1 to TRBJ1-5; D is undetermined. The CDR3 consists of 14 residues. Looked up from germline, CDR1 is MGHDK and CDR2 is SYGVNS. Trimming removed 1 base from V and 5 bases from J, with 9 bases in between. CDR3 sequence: CASSESSGDQPQHF. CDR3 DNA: TGTGCCAGCAGTGAATCGTCAGGCGATCAGCCCCAGCATTTT.

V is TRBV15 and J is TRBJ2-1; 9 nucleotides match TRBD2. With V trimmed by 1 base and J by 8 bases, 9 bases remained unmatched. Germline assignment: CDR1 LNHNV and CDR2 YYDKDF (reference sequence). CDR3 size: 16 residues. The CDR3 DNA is TGTGCCACCAGCAGAGGCGGCGGGGGGGCCCGGGATGAGCAGTTCTTC. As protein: CATSRGGGGARDEQFF.

The CDR3 DNA reads TGCGCCAGCACCCGGAGGGTAACTAGCGGAGCTTGGGATGAGCAGTTCTTC. Translated: CASTRRVTSGAWDEQFF. The chain uses TRBV10-1 and TRBJ2-1; 8 bases fit TRBD2. The germline V gene encodes CDR1 WNHNN and CDR2 SYGVQD (reference sequence). The CDR3 extends over 17 amino acids. V lost 7 bases, J lost 8 bases, and 19 bases stayed unmatched.

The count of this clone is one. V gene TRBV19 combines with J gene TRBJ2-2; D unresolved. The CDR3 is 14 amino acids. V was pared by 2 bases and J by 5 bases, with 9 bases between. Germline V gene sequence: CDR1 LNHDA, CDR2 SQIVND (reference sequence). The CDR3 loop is CASSISDFTGELFF. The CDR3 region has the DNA TGTGCCAGTAGTATATCTGACTTTACCGGGGAGCTGTTTTTT.

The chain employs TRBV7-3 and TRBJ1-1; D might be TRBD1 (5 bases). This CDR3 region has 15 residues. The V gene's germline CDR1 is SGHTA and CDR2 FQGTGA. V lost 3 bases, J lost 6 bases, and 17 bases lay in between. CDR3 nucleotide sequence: TGTGCCAGCAGCTTCAACATCGGGGGGTGGGCTGAAGCTTTCTTT. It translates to CASSFNIGGWAEAFF.

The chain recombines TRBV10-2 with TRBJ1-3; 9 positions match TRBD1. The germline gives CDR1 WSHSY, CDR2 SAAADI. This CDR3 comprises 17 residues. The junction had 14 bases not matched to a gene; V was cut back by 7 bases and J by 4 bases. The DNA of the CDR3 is TGCGCCAGCATAACCGGGACAGGGAAGAAAACCGGAAACACCATATATTTT. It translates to CASITGTGKKTGNTIYF.

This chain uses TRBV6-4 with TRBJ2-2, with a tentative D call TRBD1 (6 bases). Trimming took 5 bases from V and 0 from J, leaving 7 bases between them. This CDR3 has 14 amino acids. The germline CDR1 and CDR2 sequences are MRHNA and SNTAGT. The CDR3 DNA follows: TGTGCCAGCAGTCCAGGGGCGAACACCGGGGAGCTGTTTTTT. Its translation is CASSPGANTGELFF.

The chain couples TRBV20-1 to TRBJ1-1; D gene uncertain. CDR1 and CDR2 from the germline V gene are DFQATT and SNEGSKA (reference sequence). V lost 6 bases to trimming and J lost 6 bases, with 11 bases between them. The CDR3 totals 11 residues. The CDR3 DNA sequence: TGCAGTGCATTGGAGGTCCCTGAAGCTTTCTTT. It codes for CSALEVPEAFF.

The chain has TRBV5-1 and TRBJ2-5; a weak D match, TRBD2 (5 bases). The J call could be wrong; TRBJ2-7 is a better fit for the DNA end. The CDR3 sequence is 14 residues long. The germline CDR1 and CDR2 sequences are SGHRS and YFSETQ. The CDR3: CASSHGLGSYEQYF. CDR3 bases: TGCGCCAGCAGCCACGGACTTGGTTCCTACGAGCAGTACTTC.

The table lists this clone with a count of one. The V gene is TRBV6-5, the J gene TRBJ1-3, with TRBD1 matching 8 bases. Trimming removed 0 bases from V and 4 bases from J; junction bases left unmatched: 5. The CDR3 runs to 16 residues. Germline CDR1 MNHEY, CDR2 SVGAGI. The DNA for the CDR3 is TGTGCCAGCAGTTACTCGACGACAGGGGCCGGAAACACCATATATTTT. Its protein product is CASSYSTTGAGNTIYF.

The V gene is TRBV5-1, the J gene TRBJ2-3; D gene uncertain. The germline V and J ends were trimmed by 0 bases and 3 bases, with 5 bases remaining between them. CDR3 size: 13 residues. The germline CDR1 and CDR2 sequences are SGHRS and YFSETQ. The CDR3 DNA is TGCGCCAGCAGCTTGGAAGCTACAGATACGCAGTATTTT. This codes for CASSLEATDTQYF.

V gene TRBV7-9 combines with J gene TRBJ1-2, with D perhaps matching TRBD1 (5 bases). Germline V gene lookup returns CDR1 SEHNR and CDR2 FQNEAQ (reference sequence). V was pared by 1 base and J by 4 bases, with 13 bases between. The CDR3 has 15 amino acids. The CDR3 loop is CASSLEAPGGYGYTF. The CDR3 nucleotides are TGTGCCAGCAGCTTAGAGGCGCCGGGGGGCTATGGCTACACCTTC.

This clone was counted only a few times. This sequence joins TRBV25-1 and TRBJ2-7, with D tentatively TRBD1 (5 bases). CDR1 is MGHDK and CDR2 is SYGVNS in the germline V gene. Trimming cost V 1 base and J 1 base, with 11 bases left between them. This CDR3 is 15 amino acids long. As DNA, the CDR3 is TGTGCCAGCAGTGAATGGGGCCAGGGTTCCTACGAGCAGTACTTC. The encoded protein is CASSEWGQGSYEQYF.

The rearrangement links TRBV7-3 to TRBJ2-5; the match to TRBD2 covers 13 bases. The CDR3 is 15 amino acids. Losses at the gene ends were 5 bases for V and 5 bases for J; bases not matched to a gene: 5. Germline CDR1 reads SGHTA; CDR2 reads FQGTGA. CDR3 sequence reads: CASSLGLAGEETQYF. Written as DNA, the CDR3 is TGTGCCAGCAGCCTAGGACTAGCGGGAGAGGAGACCCAGTACTTC.

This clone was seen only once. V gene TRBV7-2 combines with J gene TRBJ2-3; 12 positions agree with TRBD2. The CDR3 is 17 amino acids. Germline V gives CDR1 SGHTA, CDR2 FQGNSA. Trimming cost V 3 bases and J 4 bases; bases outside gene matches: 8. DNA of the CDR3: TGTGCCAGCAGCTTCGCCTCTAGCGGGGGGGTCGCAGATACGCAGTATTTT. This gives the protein CASSFASSGGVADTQYF.

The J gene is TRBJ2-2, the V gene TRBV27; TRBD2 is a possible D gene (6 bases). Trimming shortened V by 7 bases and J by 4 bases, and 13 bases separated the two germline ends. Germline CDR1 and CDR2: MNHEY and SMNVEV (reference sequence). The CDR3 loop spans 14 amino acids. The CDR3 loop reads CASKRRVSTGELFF. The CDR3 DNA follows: TGTGCCAGCAAGAGGAGGGTGAGCACCGGGGAGCTGTTTTTT.

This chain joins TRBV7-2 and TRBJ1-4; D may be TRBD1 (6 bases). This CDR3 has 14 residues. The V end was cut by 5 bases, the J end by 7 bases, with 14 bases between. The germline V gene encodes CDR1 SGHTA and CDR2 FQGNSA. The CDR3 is CASSQTGSGEKLFF. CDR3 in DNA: TGTGCCAGCAGCCAAACAGGGTCGGGTGAAAAACTGTTTTTT.

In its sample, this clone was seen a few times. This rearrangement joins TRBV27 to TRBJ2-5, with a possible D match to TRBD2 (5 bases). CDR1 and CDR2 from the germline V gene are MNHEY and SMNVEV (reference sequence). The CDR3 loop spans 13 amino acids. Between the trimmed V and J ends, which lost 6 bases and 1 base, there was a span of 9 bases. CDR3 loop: CASRDFPQETQYF. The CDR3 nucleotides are TGTGCCAGCAGGGACTTCCCCCAAGAGACCCAGTACTTC.

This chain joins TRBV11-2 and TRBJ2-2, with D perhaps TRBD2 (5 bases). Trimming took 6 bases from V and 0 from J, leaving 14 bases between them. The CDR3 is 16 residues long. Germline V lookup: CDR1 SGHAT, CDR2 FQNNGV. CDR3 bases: TGTGCCAGCAGTTGGGGAGTGTACTCGAACACCGGGGAGCTGTTTTTT. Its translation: CASSWGVYSNTGELFF.

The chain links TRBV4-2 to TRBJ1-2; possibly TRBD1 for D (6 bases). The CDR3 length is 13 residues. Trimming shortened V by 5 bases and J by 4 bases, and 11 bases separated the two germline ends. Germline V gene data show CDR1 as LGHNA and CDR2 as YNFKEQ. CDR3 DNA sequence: TGTGCCAGCAGCAGGGGGGAGGGCTATGGCTACACCTTC. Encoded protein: CASSRGEGYGYTF.

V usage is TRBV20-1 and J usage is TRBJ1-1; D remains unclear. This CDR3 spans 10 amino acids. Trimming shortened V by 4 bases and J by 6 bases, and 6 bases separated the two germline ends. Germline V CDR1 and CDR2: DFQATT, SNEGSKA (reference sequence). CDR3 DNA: TGCAGTGCTATGAGGGCTGAAGCTTTCTTT. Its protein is CSAMRAEAFF.

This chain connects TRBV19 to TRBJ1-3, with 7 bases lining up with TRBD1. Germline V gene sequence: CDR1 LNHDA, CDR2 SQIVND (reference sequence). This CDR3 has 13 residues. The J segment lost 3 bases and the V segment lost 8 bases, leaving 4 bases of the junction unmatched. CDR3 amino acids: CASGTAYGNTIYF. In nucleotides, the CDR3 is TGTGCCAGTGGGACAGCGTATGGAAACACCATATATTTT.

The CDR3: CASSQAGAFSFYGYTF. The DNA of the CDR3 is TGTGCCAGCAGCCAGGCAGGGGCGTTTAGCTTCTATGGCTACACCTTC. The chain combines TRBV14 with TRBJ1-2, with D possibly matching TRBD1 (6 bases). The CDR3 is made up of 16 amino acids. V shed 3 bases and J shed 4 bases, with 18 bases lying between them. CDR1 SGHDN and CDR2 FVKESK come from the germline V gene. The full variable domain, its missing parts supplied by reference TRBV14 and TRBJ1-2, is EAGVTQFPSHSVIEKGQTVTLRCDPISGHDNLYWYRRVMGKEIKFLLHFVKESKQDESGMPNNRFLAERTGGTYSTLKVQPAELEDSGVYFCASSQAGAFSFYGYTFGSGTRLTVV.

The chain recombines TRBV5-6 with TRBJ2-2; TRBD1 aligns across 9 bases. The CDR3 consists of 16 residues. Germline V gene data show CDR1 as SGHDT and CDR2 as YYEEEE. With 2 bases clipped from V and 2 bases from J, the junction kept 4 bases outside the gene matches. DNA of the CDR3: TGTGCCAGCAGCTTTACAGGGGGCCCTAACACCGGGGAGCTGTTTTTT. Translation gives CASSFTGGPNTGELFF.

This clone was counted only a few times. This CDR3 reads CSVESQPGGSVWTDTQYF. The CDR3 DNA reads as TGCAGCGTTGAGTCCCAACCTGGGGGCTCCGTCTGGACAGATACGCAGTATTTT. The chain has TRBV29-1 and TRBJ2-3; D may be TRBD1 (6 bases). Trimming removed 3 bases from V and 3 bases from J, with 25 bases in between. The CDR3 is made up of 18 amino acids. Germline values: CDR1 SQVTM, CDR2 ANQGSEA.

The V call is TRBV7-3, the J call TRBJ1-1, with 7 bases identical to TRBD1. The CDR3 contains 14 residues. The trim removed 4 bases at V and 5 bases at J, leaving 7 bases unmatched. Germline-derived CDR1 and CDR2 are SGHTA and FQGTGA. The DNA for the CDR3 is TGTGCCAGCAGCTCTAACAGGGGACGGACTGAAGCTTTCTTT. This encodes CASSSNRGRTEAFF.

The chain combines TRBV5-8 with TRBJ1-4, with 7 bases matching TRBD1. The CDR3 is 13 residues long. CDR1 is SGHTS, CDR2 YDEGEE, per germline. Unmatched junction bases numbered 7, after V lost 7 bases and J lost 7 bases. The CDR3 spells CASGRDRSEKLFF. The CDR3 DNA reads TGTGCCAGCGGCCGGGACAGAAGTGAAAAACTGTTTTTT.

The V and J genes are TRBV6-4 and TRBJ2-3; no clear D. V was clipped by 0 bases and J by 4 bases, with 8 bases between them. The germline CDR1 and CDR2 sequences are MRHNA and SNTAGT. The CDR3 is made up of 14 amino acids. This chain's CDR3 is CASSDSTGADTQYF. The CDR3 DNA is TGTGCCAGCAGTGACTCGACTGGCGCAGATACGCAGTATTTT.

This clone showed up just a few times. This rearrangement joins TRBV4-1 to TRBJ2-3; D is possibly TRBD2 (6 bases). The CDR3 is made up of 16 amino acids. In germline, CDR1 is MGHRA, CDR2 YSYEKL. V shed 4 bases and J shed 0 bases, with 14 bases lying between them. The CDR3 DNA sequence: TGCGCCAGCAGCCCCAACATCGGGACTAGCACAGATACGCAGTATTTT. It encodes CASSPNIGTSTDTQYF.